These 17 T cell receptor beta chains originate from one sample sequenced in a study of patients and donors after allogeneic stem cell transplantation. MiXCR, run by TCRdb on the RT-PCR reads, gives a single entry per CDR3 protein. In the table there are some 880,000 distinct CDR3 sequences, roughly 18% of which are singletons. The sequencing input was blood, either unsorted or a sorted T cell fraction (not recorded which). The origin of the receptors is a human donor who was either an allogeneic HSCT recipient or a stem cell or donor lymphocyte infusion donor (not recorded which). It is not recorded whose cells these are; they may come from a transplant donor.

This chain connects TRBV5-1 to TRBJ1-5; TRBD1 is a possible D gene (6 bases). CDR3 length: 16 amino acids. The ends were cut back, 0 bases at V and 0 bases at J, with 10 bases in the middle. The germline V gene encodes CDR1 SGHRS and CDR2 YFSETQ. This chain's CDR3 is CASSLEDRLSNQPQHF. For the CDR3, the DNA is TGCGCCAGCAGCTTGGAAGACAGGCTTAGCAATCAGCCCCAGCATTTT. Variable domain in full (rest from reference TRBV5-1 and TRBJ1-5): KAGVTQTPRYLIKTRGQQVTLSCSPISGHRSVSWYQQTPGQGLQFLFEYFSETQRNKGNFPGRFSGRQFSNSRSEMNVSTLELGDSALYLCASSLEDRLSNQPQHFGDGTRLSIL.

This clonotype has ten or more counts. The chain employs TRBV4-1 and TRBJ1-5; 8 bases match TRBD1. Germline V gene data show CDR1 as MGHRA and CDR2 as YSYEKL. This CDR3 is built from 15 residues. Unmatched junction bases numbered 4, after V lost 2 bases and J lost 4 bases. The CDR3 loop reads CASSQQGAGNQPQHF. The CDR3 DNA follows: TGCGCCAGCAGCCAACAGGGGGCAGGTAATCAGCCCCAGCATTTT.

The gene calls are TRBV20-1 and TRBJ2-5; D unclear. Germline CDR1 and CDR2: DFQATT and SNEGSKA (reference sequence). V gave up 1 base and J gave up 1 base, with 7 bases separating them. The CDR3 spans 13 residues. This CDR3 is CSARVLAQETQYF. DNA of the CDR3: TGCAGTGCTAGAGTGTTAGCCCAAGAGACCCAGTACTTC.

V and J are TRBV6-2 or TRBV6-3 and TRBJ1-5; no clear D. CDR3 length: 13 residues. The germline V gene has CDR1 MNHEY and CDR2 SVGEGT. Trimming cost V 2 bases and J 3 bases, with 5 bases left between them. The CDR3 loop reads CASSYLPNQPQHF. CDR3 nucleotide sequence: TGTGCCAGCAGTTACCTACCCAATCAGCCCCAGCATTTT.

The V and J genes are TRBV7-6 and TRBJ2-2; D is undetermined. This CDR3 has 16 residues. Germline V CDR1 and CDR2: SGHVS, FNYEAQ. The ends were cut back, 1 base at V and 1 base at J, with 10 bases in the middle. The CDR3 spells CASSLVAAQNTGELFF. CDR3 DNA sequence: TGTGCCAGCAGCTTAGTGGCTGCCCAGAACACCGGGGAGCTGTTTTTT.

This clonotype occurred a few times. The chain joins TRBV6-2 or TRBV6-3 to TRBJ2-1, with D maybe TRBD2 (5 bases). The V end lost 4 bases, the J end lost 6 bases, and 16 bases lay between the germline ends. The CDR3 is 15 amino acids. The germline V gene has CDR1 MNHEY and CDR2 SVGEGT. The CDR3 spells CASSSEGRSGNEQFF. In DNA form, the CDR3 reads TGTGCCAGCAGTTCCGAGGGTAGATCAGGCAATGAGCAGTTCTTC.

The CDR3 region has the DNA TGTGCCAGCAGGCACAAGCTCTCTGGAAACACCATATATTTT. Residues: CASRHKLSGNTIYF. The chain has TRBV12-3 or TRBV12-4 and TRBJ1-3, with D unclear. CDR3 length: 14 amino acids. V was shortened by 6 bases and J by 0 bases, with 9 bases between the two germline ends.

The V gene is TRBV7-8, the J gene TRBJ1-5, with D perhaps TRBD1 (6 bases). The ends were cut back, 3 bases at V and 0 bases at J, with 9 bases in the middle. The V gene's germline CDR1 is SGHVS and CDR2 FQNEAQ. The CDR3 is 15 residues long. The CDR3 is CASSFRTDSNQPQHF. As DNA, the CDR3 is TGTGCCAGCAGCTTCAGGACAGATAGCAATCAGCCCCAGCATTTT. The variable domain in full, with the rest retrieved from reference TRBV7-8 and TRBJ1-5, is GAGVSQSPRYKVAKRGQDVALRCDPISGHVSLFWYQQALGQGPEFLTYFQNEAQLDKSGLPSDRFFAERPEGSVSTLKIQRTQQEDSAVYLCASSFRTDSNQPQHFGDGTRLSIL.

In this sample, this clonotype turned up many times. This sequence joins TRBV12-3 or TRBV12-4 and TRBJ1-3; no reliable D call. Trimming left V 5 bases short and J 0 bases short, with 8 bases between. This CDR3 has 14 amino acids. DNA of the CDR3: TGTGCCAGCAGTCCGAGGATCTCTGGAAACACCATATATTTT. This sequence encodes CASSPRISGNTIYF.

This clonotype was seen a handful of times. V and J are TRBV6-1 and TRBJ2-7; 7 positions match TRBD1. This CDR3 region has 14 residues. CDR1 MNHNS and CDR2 SASEGT come from the germline V gene. With 6 bases clipped from V and 3 bases from J, the junction kept 8 bases outside the gene matches. CDR3 DNA sequence: TGTGCCAGCAGCCGAAGTGGGACAGACTACGAGCAGTACTTC. Translated: CASSRSGTDYEQYF.

CDR3 residues: CASSPLAGAGIDTQYF. CDR3 in DNA: TGTGCCAGCAGTCCCCTAGCGGGAGCGGGGATAGATACGCAGTATTTT. The chain carries TRBV25-1 and TRBJ2-3; TRBD2 agrees at 10 bases. The CDR3 consists of 16 residues. Per germline, CDR1 MGHDK and CDR2 SYGVNS. V dropped 5 bases and J dropped 5; count of bases not matched to a gene: 10.

Many counts were recorded for this clonotype. In DNA, the CDR3 is TGTGCCAGCAGACCGGGACAGGGGTTTACTGAAGCTTTCTTT. This codes for CASRPGQGFTEAFF. V and J are TRBV12-3 or TRBV12-4 and TRBJ1-1, with 10 bases identical to TRBD1. The ends lost 6 bases at V and 5 bases at J; junction bases unmatched: 6. The CDR3 sequence is 14 residues long.

This clonotype was seen only a few times. The V and J genes are TRBV20-1 and TRBJ2-3; 8 nucleotides agree with TRBD2. Germline values: CDR1 DFQATT, CDR2 SNEGSKA (reference sequence). V lost 0 bases and J lost 4; bases outside the gene matches: 9. The CDR3 consists of 16 residues. The CDR3 coding sequence is TGCAGTGCTAGAGATGAGGGACTAGGAGGGGCAGATACGCAGTATTTT. Amino acid sequence: CSARDEGLGGADTQYF.

This clonotype has just a few counts. The chain carries TRBV10-3 and TRBJ2-3; unclear D gene. Trimming pared 1 base from V and 3 bases from J, leaving 2 bases between. This CDR3 region has 12 residues. Germline V gene lookup returns CDR1 ENHRY and CDR2 SYGVKD. CDR3 residues: CAISEWTDTQYF. CDR3 bases: TGTGCCATCAGTGAGTGGACAGATACGCAGTATTTT.

The chain recombines TRBV3-1 with TRBJ2-1; TRBD1 is a possible D gene (6 bases). Trimming took off 6 bases at V and 5 bases at J, with 17 bases between the two ends. The CDR3 totals 15 residues. CDR1 and CDR2 (germline): LGHDT, YNNKEL (reference sequence). The CDR3 DNA sequence: TGTGCCAGCAGTGACCTACAGGGTAACCACAATGAGCAGTTCTTC. Protein sequence: CASSDLQGNHNEQFF.

This chain uses TRBV29-1 with TRBJ2-3, with 8 bases identical to TRBD1. V lost 5 bases, J lost 2 bases, and 12 bases stayed unmatched. The germline V gene encodes CDR1 SQVTM and CDR2 ANQGSEA. This CDR3 comprises 16 residues. The CDR3 reads CSVNRGARLITDTQYF. CDR3 DNA: TGCAGCGTTAACAGGGGGGCCCGCCTTATCACAGATACGCAGTATTTT.

This clonotype has only a few counts. V and J are TRBV20-1 and TRBJ2-7; D unresolved. The germline V gene encodes CDR1 DFQATT and CDR2 SNEGSKA (reference sequence). V was cut by 0 bases and J by 2 bases, with 11 bases left in between. The CDR3 loop spans 14 amino acids. CDR3 sequence: CSARDQSLTYEQYF. In nucleotides, the CDR3 is TGCAGTGCTAGAGATCAATCCCTAACCTACGAGCAGTACTTC.